This T cell receptor beta chain was identified in a study of regulatory T cells in long-lasting Graves disease (dated by TCRdb to about 2021). A note on the overall study: Persistent Graves' disease meant more than 5 years of antithyroid drug treatment with TSH receptor autoantibodies that stayed positive. Persistent Graves' disease patients were compared with newly diagnosed Graves' disease patients by peripheral blood TCR sequencing and RNA sequencing. The study was conducted in China and was registered as a clinical trial. A total of around 35 samples underwent TCR sequencing: around 13 from persistent and some 20 from newly diagnosed Graves' disease patients. Antithyroid drugs had been taken for around 9.8 years on average by persistent Graves' disease patients in the clinical cohort. What the work shows at the level of the full study, not this receptor alone: Sequencing and analysis were limited to the TCR beta chain. Preferential use of TRBV28, TRBJ1-2 and TRBJ2-5 was observed in persistent disease, whereas TRBV20-1 and TRBJ2-1 were favored in newly diagnosed disease. Compared with newly diagnosed patients, patients with persistent Graves' disease had lower TCR Shannon entropy and fewer highly expanded clones, which suggests clonal expansion. As a limitation, the authors acknowledged that the small sample size may reduce accuracy. A larger number of public clonotypes was shared among persistent patients (about 2,700) than among newly diagnosed patients (around 870). Only peripheral blood was studied, because thyroid tissue, the primary lesion, was inaccessible.

The receptor library was made with multiplex PCR. Sequenced using an Illumina HiSeq 4000. iRepertoire HTBI primers and Arm-PCR amplification of CDR3 regions were used to construct TCR beta libraries. Before sequencing, the PCR products went through gel purification. Concerning the study's data processing: Gene usage analysis of CDR3 amino acid clonotypes relied on the approximately 60 TRBV and 12 to 15 TRBJ segments identified across samples. Filtered high-quality paired reads were merged into contigs using COPE and FqMerger. Contigs were aligned with BLAST to IMGT TRBV, TRBD and TRBJ reference genes, and CDR3 was defined per IMGT. Clonotypes above 0.1% frequency were classified as highly expanded clones. Shannon entropy served as the measure of repertoire diversity, while the Gini coefficient captured V-J evenness. Clonotypes shared by more than one individual were considered public. TCRdb reran the public reads through fastp at Q25 and MiXCR, keeping productive beta chains. Every entry covers one CDR3 protein and lists the most common genes and DNA from its rows. What appears here as the V and J calls and clone size reflects TCRdb's work, not the paper's. Present in this sample are approximately 380,000 distinct CDR3 sequences, about a fifth of which were seen just once. The ten largest clonotypes hold around 20% of the sample.

The time point label of this sample denotes: persistent/refractory GD, antithyroid drugs over 5 years with positive TRAb. RNA was extracted from PBMCs in TRIzol for both TCR sequencing and RNA sequencing. The diagnosis of Graves' disease followed American Thyroid Association guidelines. Patients were recruited from an endocrinology department in Xi'an, China. From each patient, 7.5 to 10 milliliters of peripheral blood was collected into an EDTA anticoagulant tube. Ficoll Paque Plus density gradient separation was used to isolate PBMCs, and no further T cell sorting was performed. An Agilent 2100 Bioanalyzer and agarose gel were used to check RNA quality, while a NanoDrop 2000 measured RNA concentration. The CDR3 has 14 amino acids, counting the end cysteine and phenylalanine. Only CDR3 DNA is held: 42 bases, read in frame from base 1. V loses 5 bases at its end and J loses 7 bases; junction bases beyond the gene matches: 4. The germline V gene sets CDR1 to SNHLY and CDR2 to FYNNEI.

This clonotype was seen repeatedly, ten times or more. Its target antigen remains unknown. Base qualities are not at hand, and no much larger clone is one base apart. This material consisted of peripheral blood mononuclear cells (PBMCs), taken when the disease was refractory, from a patient treated with antithyroid drugs. This sequence uses TRBV2 and TRBJ2-2; 10 junctional bases match TRBD1. The receptor was isolated from a female donor with Graves disease. The DNA is TGTGCCAGCAGTCTGGGACAGGGGTACGGGGAGCTGTTTTTT. This encodes CASSLGQGYGELFF.